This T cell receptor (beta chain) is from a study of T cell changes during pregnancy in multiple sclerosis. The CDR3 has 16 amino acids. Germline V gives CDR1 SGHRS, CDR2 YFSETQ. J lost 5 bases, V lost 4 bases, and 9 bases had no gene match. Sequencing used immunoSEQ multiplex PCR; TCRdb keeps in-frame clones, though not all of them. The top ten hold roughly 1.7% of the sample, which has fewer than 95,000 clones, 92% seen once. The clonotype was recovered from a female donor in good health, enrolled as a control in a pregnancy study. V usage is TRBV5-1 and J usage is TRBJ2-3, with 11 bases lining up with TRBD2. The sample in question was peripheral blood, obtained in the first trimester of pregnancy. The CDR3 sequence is CASSRSSGRAVDTQYF. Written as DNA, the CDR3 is TGCGCCAGCAGCAGAAGTAGCGGGAGGGCGGTAGATACGCAGTATTTT.